This T cell receptor (beta chain) was sequenced during a study of vaccination effects on CD4 cells after COVID-19. Study summary: Post-vaccine draws lagged the second dose by a median of 72 days. Overall study findings and caveats: Pronounced clonal contraction occurred in clones induced by infection and by vaccine late after vaccination.

Generated by immunoSEQ multiplex PCR, the TCRdb table keeps only in-frame clones and is missing some. Seen here are approximately 25,000 clones, roughly two thirds observed once, and the top ten hold 8.2%. Before sequencing, viral peptide pools were used by the ViraFEST assay to expand antigen-specific CD4+ T cells. Isolation of CD4+ T cells took place after less than twelve days of culture. Participants each got two BNT162b2 or mRNA-1273 vaccine doses. No vaccinee had earlier SARS-CoV-2 infection, and nucleocapsid antibodies were negative. Half the medium was swapped for IL-2 medium on days 3 and 7. V gave up 6 bases and J gave up 3 bases, with 8 bases separating them. This CDR3 spans 12 amino acids. CDR1 is SNHLY and CDR2 is FYNNEI in the germline V gene. For this clone: Antigen unknown.

This chain uses TRBV2 with TRBJ1-1; D remains ambiguous. The TCR was taken from a human donor who received a COVID-19 vaccine. The sequences come from CD4+ T cells from PBMCs cultured with SARS-CoV-2 spike peptides, collected after COVID-19 vaccination. CDR3 amino acids: CASRTDDTEAFF. The CDR3 DNA reads as TGTGCCAGCAGGACGGACGACACTGAAGCTTTCTTT.